The following is a T cell receptor beta chain sequence with its context. It lacks a known antigen. No base quality values were provided; no much bigger clone lies one nucleotide off. TCR beta repertoires were profiled from peripheral blood of roughly twelve young patients with multiple sclerosis to demonstrate the VDJtools post-analysis software. Multiple sclerosis patients were children and adolescents aged about 6 to 17 years. This record belongs to a study of post-analysis software for immune sequencing data (dated by TCRdb to between 2014 and 2017). About the full investigation: The recorded disease courses included relapsing-remitting, secondary progressive and progressive-relapsing multiple sclerosis, and some patients had no subtype annotation. The patient repertoires were compared against about 10 previously published healthy control repertoires obtained from donors aged 6 to 25 years. A subset of samples was prepared in parallel using single-end sample barcoding, then pooled and co-amplified after Illumina adapter ligation. Study-level results and caveats: Direct clustering with F measure revealed strong co-clustering of samples prepared in the same batch, which led to a batch-effect correction. The multiple sclerosis patient group was slightly younger than the control group. Significantly lower normalized Chao1 diversity was found in multiple sclerosis patients than in controls, suggesting substantial peripheral T-cell clonal expansion. Roughly 5 TRBV segments, including TRBV5-6, TRBV5-1 and TRBV20-1, were significantly more frequent in patients than controls.

Preparation of the library involved PCR. TCRdb lists the instrument as Illumina HiSeq 2500. To reduce PCR and sequencing biases, unique molecular identifiers were built into the TCR beta cDNA libraries. Every 1 to 10 million input T cells yielded approximately 500,000 cDNA molecules, meaning each molecule approximated one T cell. The patient libraries were prepared and sequenced with the same protocol used for the earlier healthy control dataset. Samples belonging to the same batch were prepared together, multiplexed and sequenced on a shared HiSeq lane. Processing in the source paper ran as follows. Raw barcoded reads were processed with MIGEC, and single-read molecular identifier groups were discarded before consensus assembly and CDR3 extraction. VDJtools was used for post-analysis of the clonotype tables, and diversity was normalized by down-sampling every dataset to the size of the smallest sample. Repertoire overlap clustering matched CDR3 amino acid but not nucleotide sequences to correct batch-related cross-sample contamination. The raw public data were reprocessed by TCRdb itself: fastp quality trimming at Q25, MiXCR clonotype calling, in-frame beta chains only. CDR3 protein sequences are deduplicated, and each keeps its most common genes and DNA. The authors' filters were not applied to this entry. For this sample the table gives hundreds of thousands of distinct CDR3 sequences, of which approximately 59% were detected only once. The ten largest clones represent 10% to 12% of the sample.

CDR1 and CDR2 are drawn from the germline V gene (reference sequence): DFQATT, SNEGSKA. The CDR3 spans 12 residues, from the cysteine through the phenylalanine. Just the 36-base CDR3 DNA is kept, in frame starting at base 1. The junction shows trimming of 6 bases on V and 5 bases on J, plus 14 bases between the germline ends. The sequence was collected from a girl aged 2 to 10 with multiple sclerosis. This chain is built from TRBV20-1 and TRBJ2-7; TRBD1 is possibly the D segment (6 matching bases). The sequenced material came from blood. The encoded CDR3 is CSAEAGVDEQYF. The DNA reads TGCAGTGCGGAAGCAGGGGTCGACGAGCAGTACTTC.